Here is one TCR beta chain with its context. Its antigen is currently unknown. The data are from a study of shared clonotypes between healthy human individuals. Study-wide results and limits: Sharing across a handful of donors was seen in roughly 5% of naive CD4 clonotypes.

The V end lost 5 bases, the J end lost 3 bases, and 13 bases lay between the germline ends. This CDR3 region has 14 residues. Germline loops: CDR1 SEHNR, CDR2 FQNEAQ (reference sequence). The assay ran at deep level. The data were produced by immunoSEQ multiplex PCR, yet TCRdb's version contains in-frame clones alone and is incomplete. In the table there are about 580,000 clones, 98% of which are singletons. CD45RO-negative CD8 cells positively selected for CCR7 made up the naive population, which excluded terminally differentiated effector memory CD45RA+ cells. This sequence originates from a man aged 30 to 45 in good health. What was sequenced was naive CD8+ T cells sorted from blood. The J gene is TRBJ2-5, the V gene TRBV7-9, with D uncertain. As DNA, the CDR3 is TGTGCCAGCAGCGACATCACTCGGGAAGAGACCCAGTACTTC. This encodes CASSDITREETQYF.